A single sample is the source of the 4 T cell receptor beta chains below, sequenced in a study of immune heterogeneity within non-small cell lung tumors. For the TCR beta CDR3, multiplex PCR with 32 V and 13 J primers performed the amplification. TCRdb processed the multiplex PCR reads anew with MiXCR; each CDR3 protein has one entry. Of just over 15,000 distinct CDR3 sequences in the sample, less than 35% are singletons; the top ten hold less than 5%. Genomic DNA from bulk tumor acted as the template, and 600 ng was loaded per sample. Biopsies, several per primary tumor and spaced far apart, were collected during surgery. These patients got curative surgery after being newly diagnosed with untreated non-small cell lung cancer. The sample comprised lung tumor tissue. Receptors originate from a man in his forties or fifties with non-small cell lung cancer.

This clonotype showed up many times. The rearrangement joins TRBV11-2 to TRBJ2-3; D is perhaps TRBD1 (6 bases). V lost 5 bases and J lost 0, with 9 bases in between. Germline V gene sequence: CDR1 SGHAT, CDR2 FQNNGV. The CDR3 covers 14 residues. CDR3 coding DNA: TGTGCCAGCAGCCCAGGGGCTAGCACAGATACGCAGTATTTT. Translation: CASSPGASTDTQYF. Filled out from reference TRBV11-2 and TRBJ2-3, the complete variable domain reads EAGVAQSPRYKIIEKRQSVAFWCNPISGHATLYWYQQILGQGPKLLIQFQNNGVVDDSQLPKDRFSAERLKGVDSTLKIQPAKLEDSAVYLCASSPGASTDTQYFGPGTRLTVL.

Sample share makes this clonotype medium-sized. The chain joins TRBV7-2 to TRBJ2-7; D might be TRBD1 or TRBD2, each matching 5 bases. The V end lost 1 base, the J end lost 0 bases, and 19 bases lay between the germline ends. The CDR3 has 18 amino acids. Germline lookup yields CDR1 SGHTA and CDR2 FQGNSA. This CDR3 is CASSLEVQGAGSSYEQYF. The CDR3 nucleotides are TGTGCCAGCAGCTTAGAAGTCCAGGGAGCTGGCAGCTCCTACGAGCAGTACTTC.

The rearrangement links TRBV11-2 to TRBJ1-1; D gene unclear. The germline V gene has CDR1 SGHAT and CDR2 FQNNGV. The CDR3 covers 13 residues. V shed 1 base and J shed 6 bases, with 9 bases lying between them. This chain's CDR3 is CASSLGPAAEAFF. CDR3 bases: TGTGCCAGCAGCTTAGGGCCAGCGGCTGAAGCTTTCTTT.

As concerns this clonotype: One base away lies a much larger clone, so this may be a sequencing read error. The CDR3 region has the DNA TGTGCCAACAGGACTAGCGGCGGATCGTGGGAGCAGTACTTC. This encodes CANRTSGGSWEQYF. The chain uses TRBV7-9 and TRBJ2-7; 10 positions agree with TRBD2. Per germline, CDR1 SEHNR and CDR2 FQNEAQ (reference sequence). The CDR3 contains 14 residues. Trimming at V came to 10 bases and at J to 7 bases, leaving 13 bases not matched to a gene. The whole variable domain, filled in from reference TRBV7-9 and TRBJ2-7, reads DTGVSQNPRHKITKRGQNVTFRCDPISEHNRLYWYRQTLGQGPEFLTYFQNEAQLEKSRLLSDRFSAERPKGSFSTLEIQRTEQGDSAMYLCANRTSGGSWEQYFGPGTRLTVT.